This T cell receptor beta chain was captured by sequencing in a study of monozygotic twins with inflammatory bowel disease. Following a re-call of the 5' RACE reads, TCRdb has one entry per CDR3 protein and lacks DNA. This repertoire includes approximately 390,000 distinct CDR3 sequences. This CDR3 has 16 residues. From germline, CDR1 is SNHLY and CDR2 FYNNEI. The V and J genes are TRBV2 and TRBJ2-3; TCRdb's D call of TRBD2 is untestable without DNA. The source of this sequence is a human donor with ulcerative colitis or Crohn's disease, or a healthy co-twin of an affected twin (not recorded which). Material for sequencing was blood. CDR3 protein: CASSEAVAGSTDTQYF. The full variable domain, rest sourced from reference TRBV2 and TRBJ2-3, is EPEVTQTPSHQVTQMGQEVILRCVPISNHLYFYWYRQILGQKVEFLVSFYNNEISEKSEIFDDQFSVERPDGSNFTLKIRSTKLEDSAMYFCASSEAVAGSTDTQYFGPGTRLTVL.